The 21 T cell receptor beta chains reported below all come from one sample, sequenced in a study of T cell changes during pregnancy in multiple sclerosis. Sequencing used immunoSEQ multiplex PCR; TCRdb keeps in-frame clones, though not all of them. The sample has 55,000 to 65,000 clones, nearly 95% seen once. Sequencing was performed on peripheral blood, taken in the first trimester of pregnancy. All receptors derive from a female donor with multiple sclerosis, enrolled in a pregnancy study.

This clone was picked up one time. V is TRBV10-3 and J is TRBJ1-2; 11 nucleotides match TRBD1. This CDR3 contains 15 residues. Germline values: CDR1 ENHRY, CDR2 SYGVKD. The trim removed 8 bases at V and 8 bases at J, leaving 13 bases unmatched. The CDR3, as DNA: TGTGCCATCTCGAGCGATGGGACAGGGGGAGGCGGCTACACCTTC. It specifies CAISSDGTGGGGYTF.

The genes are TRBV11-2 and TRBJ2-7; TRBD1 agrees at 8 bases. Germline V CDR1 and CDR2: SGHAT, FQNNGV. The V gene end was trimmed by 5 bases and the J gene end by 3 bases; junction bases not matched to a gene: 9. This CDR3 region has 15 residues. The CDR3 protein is CASSRGQGAFYEQYF. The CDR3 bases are TGTGCCAGCAGCCGTGGGCAGGGGGCTTTCTACGAGCAGTACTTC.

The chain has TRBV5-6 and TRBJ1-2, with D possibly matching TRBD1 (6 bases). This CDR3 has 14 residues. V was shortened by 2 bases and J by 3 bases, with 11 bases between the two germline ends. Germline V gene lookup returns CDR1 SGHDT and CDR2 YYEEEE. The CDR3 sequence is CASSLGGAHYGYTF. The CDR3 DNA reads TGTGCCAGCAGCTTAGGGGGAGCGCACTATGGCTACACCTTC.

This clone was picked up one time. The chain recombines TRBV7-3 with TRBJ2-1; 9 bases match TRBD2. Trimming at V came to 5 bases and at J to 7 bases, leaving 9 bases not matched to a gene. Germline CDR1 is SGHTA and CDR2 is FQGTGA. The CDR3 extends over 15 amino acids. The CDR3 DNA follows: TGTGCCAGCAGCCGCTTTACGGCGGGGGGGAATGAGCAGTTCTTC. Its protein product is CASSRFTAGGNEQFF. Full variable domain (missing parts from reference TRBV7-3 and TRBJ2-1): GAGVSQTPSNKVTEKGKYVELRCDPISGHTALYWYRQSLGQGPEFLIYFQGTGAADDSGLPNDRFFAVRPEGSVSTLKIQRTERGDSAVYLCASSRFTAGGNEQFFGPGTRLTVL.

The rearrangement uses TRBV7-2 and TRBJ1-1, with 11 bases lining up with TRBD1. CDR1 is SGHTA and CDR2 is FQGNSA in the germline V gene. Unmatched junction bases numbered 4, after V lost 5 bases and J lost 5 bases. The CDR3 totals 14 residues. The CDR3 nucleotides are TGTGCCAGCAGCCCGGGACAGGGGGTAACTGAAGCTTTCTTT. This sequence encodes CASSPGQGVTEAFF.

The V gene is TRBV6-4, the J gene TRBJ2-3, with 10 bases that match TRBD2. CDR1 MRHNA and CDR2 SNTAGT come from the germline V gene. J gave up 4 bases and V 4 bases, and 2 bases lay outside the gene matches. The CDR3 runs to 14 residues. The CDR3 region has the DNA TGTGCCAGCAGTGTAACTAGCGGGGCAGATACGCAGTATTTT. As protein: CASSVTSGADTQYF.

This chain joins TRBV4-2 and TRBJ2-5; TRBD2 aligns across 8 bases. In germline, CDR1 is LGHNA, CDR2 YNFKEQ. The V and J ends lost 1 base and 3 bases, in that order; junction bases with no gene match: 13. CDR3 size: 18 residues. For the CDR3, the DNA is TGTGCCAGCAGCCAAGGTACTAGCGGTTCACTCTCTAAAGAGACCCAGTACTTC. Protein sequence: CASSQGTSGSLSKETQYF.

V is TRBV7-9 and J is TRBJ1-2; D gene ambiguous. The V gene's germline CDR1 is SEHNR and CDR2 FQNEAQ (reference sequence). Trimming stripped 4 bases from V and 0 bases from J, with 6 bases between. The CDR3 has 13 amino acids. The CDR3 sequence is CASSSTSNYGYTF. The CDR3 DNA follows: TGTGCCAGCAGCTCGACATCTAACTATGGCTACACCTTC.

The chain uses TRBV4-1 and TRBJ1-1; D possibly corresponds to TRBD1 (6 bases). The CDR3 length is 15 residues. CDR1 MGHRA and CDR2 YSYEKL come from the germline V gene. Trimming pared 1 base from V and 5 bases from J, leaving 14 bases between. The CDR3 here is CASSQVERGRTEAFF. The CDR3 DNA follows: TGCGCCAGCAGCCAAGTAGAGAGGGGGAGAACTGAAGCTTTCTTT.

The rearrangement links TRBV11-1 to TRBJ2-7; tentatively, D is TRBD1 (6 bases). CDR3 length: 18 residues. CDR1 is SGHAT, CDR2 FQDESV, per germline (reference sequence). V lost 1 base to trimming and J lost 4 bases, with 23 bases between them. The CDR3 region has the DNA TGTGCCAGCAGCTTAGTGGGGGTCGGCAGGGGAACAACATACGAGCAGTACTTC. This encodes CASSLVGVGRGTTYEQYF.

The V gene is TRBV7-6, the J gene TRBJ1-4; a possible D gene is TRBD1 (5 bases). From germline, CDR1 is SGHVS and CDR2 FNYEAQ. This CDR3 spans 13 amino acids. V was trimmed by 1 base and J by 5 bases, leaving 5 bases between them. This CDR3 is CASSLGTNEKLFF. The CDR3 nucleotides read TGTGCCAGCAGCTTAGGGACAAATGAAAAACTGTTTTTT.

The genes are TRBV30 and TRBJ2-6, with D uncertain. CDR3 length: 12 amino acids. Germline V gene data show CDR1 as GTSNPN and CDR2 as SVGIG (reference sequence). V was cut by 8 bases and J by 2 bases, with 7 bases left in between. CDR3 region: CAGHTGANVLTF. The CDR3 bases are TGTGCCGGGCACACTGGGGCCAACGTCCTGACTTTC.

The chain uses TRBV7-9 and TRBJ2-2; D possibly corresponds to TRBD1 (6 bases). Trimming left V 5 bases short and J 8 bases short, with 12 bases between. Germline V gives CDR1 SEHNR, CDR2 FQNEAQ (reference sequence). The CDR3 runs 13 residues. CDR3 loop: CASSPTTGGELFF. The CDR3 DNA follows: TGTGCCAGCAGCCCTACGACAGGAGGGGAGCTGTTTTTT. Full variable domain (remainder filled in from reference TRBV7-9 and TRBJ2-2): DTGVSQNPRHKITKRGQNVTFRCDPISEHNRLYWYRQTLGQGPEFLTYFQNEAQLEKSRLLSDRFSAERPKGSFSTLEIQRTEQGDSAMYLCASSPTTGGELFFGEGSRLTVL.

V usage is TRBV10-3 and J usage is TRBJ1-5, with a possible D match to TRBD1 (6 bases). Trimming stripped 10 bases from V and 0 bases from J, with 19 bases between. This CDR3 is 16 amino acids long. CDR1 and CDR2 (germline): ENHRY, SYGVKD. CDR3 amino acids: CATKGGGGLSNQPQHF. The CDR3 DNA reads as TGTGCCACCAAGGGGGGGGGCGGCCTTAGCAATCAGCCCCAGCATTTT.

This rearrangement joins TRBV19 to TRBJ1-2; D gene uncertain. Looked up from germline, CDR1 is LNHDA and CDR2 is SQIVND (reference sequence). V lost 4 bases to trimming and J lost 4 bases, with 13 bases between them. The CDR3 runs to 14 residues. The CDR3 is CASSSPYRGYGYTF. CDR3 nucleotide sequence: TGTGCCAGTAGTAGTCCCTACCGGGGCTATGGCTACACCTTC.

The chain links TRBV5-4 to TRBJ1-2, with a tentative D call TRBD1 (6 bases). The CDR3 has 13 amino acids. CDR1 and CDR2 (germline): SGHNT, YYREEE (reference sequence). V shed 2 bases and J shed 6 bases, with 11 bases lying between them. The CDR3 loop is CASSLRGAHGYTF. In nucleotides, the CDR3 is TGTGCCAGCAGCTTACGGGGGGCCCATGGCTACACCTTC.

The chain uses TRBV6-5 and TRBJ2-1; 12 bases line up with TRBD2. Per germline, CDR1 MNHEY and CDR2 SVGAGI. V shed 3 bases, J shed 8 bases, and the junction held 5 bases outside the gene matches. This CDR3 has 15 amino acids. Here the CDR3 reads CASSYLAGGYHEQFF. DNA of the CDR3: TGTGCCAGCAGTTATCTAGCGGGGGGGTACCATGAGCAGTTCTTC.

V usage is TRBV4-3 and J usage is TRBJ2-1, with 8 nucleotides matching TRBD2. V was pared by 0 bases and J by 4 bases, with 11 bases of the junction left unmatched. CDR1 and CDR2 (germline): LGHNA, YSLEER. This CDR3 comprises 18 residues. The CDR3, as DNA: TGCGCCAGCAGCCAAGATCCGAGGAGCGGGGGAGCTTACAATGAGCAGTTCTTC. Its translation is CASSQDPRSGGAYNEQFF.

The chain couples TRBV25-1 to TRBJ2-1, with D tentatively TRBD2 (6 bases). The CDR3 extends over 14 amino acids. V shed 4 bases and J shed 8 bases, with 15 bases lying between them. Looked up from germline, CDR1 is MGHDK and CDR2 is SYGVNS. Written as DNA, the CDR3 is TGTGCCAGCAGTGGATTCCAGGGAGGCCATGAGCAGTTCTTC. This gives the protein CASSGFQGGHEQFF. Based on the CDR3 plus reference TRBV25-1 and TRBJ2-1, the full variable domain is EADIYQTPRYLVIGTGKKITLECSQTMGHDKMYWYQQDPGMELHLIHYSYGVNSTEKGDLSSESTVSRIRTEHFPLTLESARPSHTSQYLCASSGFQGGHEQFFGPGTRLTVL.

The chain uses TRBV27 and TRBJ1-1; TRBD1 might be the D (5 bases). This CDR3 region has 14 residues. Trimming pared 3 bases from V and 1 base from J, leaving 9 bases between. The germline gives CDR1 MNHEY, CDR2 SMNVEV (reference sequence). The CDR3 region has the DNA TGTGCCAGCAGTTTGCAGGGAAGGAACACTGAAGCTTTCTTT. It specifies CASSLQGRNTEAFF.

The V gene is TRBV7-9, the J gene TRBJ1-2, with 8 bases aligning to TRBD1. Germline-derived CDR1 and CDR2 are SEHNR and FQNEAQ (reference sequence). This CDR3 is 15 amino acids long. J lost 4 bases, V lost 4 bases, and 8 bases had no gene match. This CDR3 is CASSWGQEPLYGYTF. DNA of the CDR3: TGTGCCAGCAGCTGGGGACAGGAACCCCTCTATGGCTACACCTTC.